The 29 T cell receptor beta chains listed next were all sequenced from one sample in a study of blood T cell repertoires in COVID-19. Method: immunoSEQ multiplex PCR; TCRdb's copy keeps in-frame clones and lacks some. The table lists about 260,000 clones, around four fifths of them singletons. Sequencing was carried out using peripheral blood. The receptors here all came from a man aged 60 to 75 with acute or convalescent COVID-19.

This clone came up a few times. The chain links TRBV11-3 to TRBJ2-6, with TRBD2 identical over 7 bases. CDR3 length: 15 amino acids. V trimming: 3 bases; J trimming: 1 base; junction bases outside the gene matches: 0. Per germline, CDR1 SGHNT and CDR2 YENEEA. CDR3 amino acids: CASSLGGSGANVLTF. In nucleotides, the CDR3 is TGTGCCAGCAGCTTGGGGGGGTCTGGGGCCAACGTCCTGACTTTC.

The V call is TRBV28, the J call TRBJ2-7; D is uncertain. The CDR3 has 15 amino acids. Looked up from germline, CDR1 is MDHEN and CDR2 is SYDVKM. The V end was cut by 6 bases, the J end by 4 bases, with 19 bases between. CDR3 DNA sequence: TGTGCCAGCAGCCAACCCCAAACCCCGAGGTACGAGCAGTACTTC. Its translation is CASSQPQTPRYEQYF.

The chain employs TRBV2 and TRBJ2-7; 8 positions match TRBD1. Germline V gene lookup returns CDR1 SNHLY and CDR2 FYNNEI. The CDR3 consists of 12 residues. The trim removed 6 bases at V and 7 bases at J, leaving 5 bases unmatched. The CDR3 reads CASRAGGVEQYF. CDR3 coding DNA: TGTGCCAGCAGGGCAGGGGGCGTGGAGCAGTACTTC.

This clone was seen only a few times. The DNA of the CDR3 is TGTGCCAGCAGCAGACGACAGGGTGGACCTCCCCAAGAGACCCAGTACTTC. Amino acid sequence: CASSRRQGGPPQETQYF. J is TRBJ2-5 and V is TRBV27, with 7 bases matching TRBD1. The CDR3 covers 17 residues. Germline V CDR1 and CDR2: MNHEY, SMNVEV (reference sequence). The V segment lost 6 bases and the J segment 1 base; nucleotides outside the gene matches: 14.

The chain recombines TRBV5-3 with TRBJ2-7, with D possibly matching TRBD2 (5 bases). TRBV5-3 is labeled an ORF, and its function is uncertain. This CDR3 has 14 amino acids. Trimming left V 3 bases short and J 6 bases short, with 16 bases between. The CDR3 bases are TGTGCCAGAAGCTCCGGAACTAGTGAGGGCGAGCAGTACTTC. Its protein product is CARSSGTSEGEQYF.

Only one count was recorded for this clone. The rearrangement links TRBV5-1 to TRBJ1-2; TRBD1 aligns across 10 bases. Germline CDR1 reads SGHRS; CDR2 reads YFSETQ. The junction had 10 bases not matched to a gene; V was cut back by 0 bases and J by 5 bases. CDR3 size: 17 residues. CDR3 in amino acids: CASSLVGTGVVRYGYTF. The CDR3 nucleotides read TGCGCCAGCAGCTTGGTCGGGACAGGGGTGGTGAGGTATGGCTACACCTTC.

This clone was detected only once. The chain employs TRBV27 and TRBJ2-3; perhaps TRBD2 as D (6 bases). The germline V gene encodes CDR1 MNHEY and CDR2 SMNVEV (reference sequence). The germline V and J ends were trimmed by 0 bases and 2 bases, with 15 bases remaining between them. CDR3 length: 17 residues. CDR3 loop: CASSLSLTRSPTDTQYF. CDR3 sequence (DNA): TGTGCCAGCAGTTTATCGTTGACTAGATCTCCCACAGATACGCAGTATTTT.

The chain is built from TRBV5-1 and TRBJ2-3; 7 bases are a match to TRBD2. Trimming cost V 0 bases and J 4 bases; bases outside gene matches: 8. The CDR3 loop spans 16 amino acids. Germline CDR1 and CDR2: SGHRS and YFSETQ. This CDR3 reads CASSLARSGAPDTQYF. CDR3 nucleotide sequence: TGCGCCAGCAGCTTGGCCAGAAGCGGGGCCCCAGATACGCAGTATTTT.

The gene calls are TRBV27 and TRBJ2-2; 7 positions match TRBD2. This CDR3 has 16 residues. Germline V gene sequence: CDR1 MNHEY, CDR2 SMNVEV (reference sequence). V gave up 5 bases and J gave up 6 bases; unmatched junction bases: 12. The CDR3 spells CASSGRDRGVPGELFF. CDR3 bases: TGTGCCAGCAGTGGCCGGGACCGGGGGGTACCCGGGGAGCTGTTTTTT.

V is TRBV30 and J is TRBJ2-7; the D is unclear. With 2 bases removed from V and 5 bases from J, the gap between germline ends came to 13 bases. Per germline, CDR1 GTSNPN and CDR2 SVGIG (reference sequence). This CDR3 has 13 residues. The DNA for the CDR3 is TGTGCCTGGAGTTTTCCTCCACGGGACGAGCAGTACTTC. Amino acids: CAWSFPPRDEQYF.

This clone showed up just once. The rearrangement joins TRBV27 to TRBJ2-7; tentatively, D is TRBD1 (5 bases). This CDR3 spans 13 amino acids. V was cut by 7 bases and J by 5 bases, with 15 bases left in between. Germline loops: CDR1 MNHEY, CDR2 SMNVEV (reference sequence). CDR3 amino acids: CASTASGRNEQYF. In DNA, the CDR3 is TGTGCCAGCACAGCATCAGGGCGGAACGAGCAGTACTTC.

The V call is TRBV10-3, the J call TRBJ2-2, with TRBD1 as a possible D gene (5 bases). The CDR3 sequence is 13 residues long. The ends were cut back, 7 bases at V and 4 bases at J, with 10 bases in the middle. Germline lookup yields CDR1 ENHRY and CDR2 SYGVKD. CDR3 sequence (DNA): TGTGCCATCAACTCAGACAGCACCGGGGAGCTGTTTTTT. Amino acid sequence: CAINSDSTGELFF.

This chain connects TRBV19 to TRBJ2-7; TRBD2 matches at 11 bases. The CDR3 is 16 residues long. From germline, CDR1 is LNHDA and CDR2 SQIVND (reference sequence). V dropped 3 bases and J dropped 3; count of bases not matched to a gene: 7. The CDR3 protein is CASSIRGTSGFYEQYF. CDR3 nucleotide sequence: TGTGCCAGTAGTATTAGGGGGACTAGCGGATTCTACGAGCAGTACTTC.

This chain connects TRBV28 to TRBJ1-5, with a possible D match to TRBD1 (6 bases). Trimming cost V 2 bases and J 2 bases, with 16 bases left between them. From germline, CDR1 is MDHEN and CDR2 SYDVKM. The CDR3 is 17 amino acids. The CDR3, as DNA: TGTGCCAGCAGTTTAGCGGGTGGGGGCTTTGGCAATCAGCCCCAGCATTTT. Encoded protein: CASSLAGGGFGNQPQHF.

The chain combines TRBV4-2 with TRBJ2-7; 11 positions agree with TRBD2. V trimming: 3 bases; J trimming: 4 bases; junction bases outside the gene matches: 2. This CDR3 contains 14 residues. CDR1 LGHNA and CDR2 YNFKEQ come from the germline V gene. This CDR3 reads CASSHPSGRYEQYF. CDR3 bases: TGTGCCAGCAGCCACCCTAGCGGGAGGTACGAGCAGTACTTC.

The chain combines TRBV6-5 with TRBJ2-3, with D possibly matching TRBD2 (5 bases). The CDR3 covers 12 residues. Germline V gene data show CDR1 as MNHEY and CDR2 as SVGAGI. Trimming took 6 bases from V and 6 from J, leaving 10 bases between them. CDR3 bases: TGTGCCAGCAGGGACCCGGGGGATACGCAGTATTTT. It codes for CASRDPGDTQYF.

The J gene is TRBJ2-4, the V gene TRBV10-3, with 10 bases lining up with TRBD2. The V segment lost 2 bases and the J segment 2 bases; nucleotides outside the gene matches: 9. The germline V gene has CDR1 ENHRY and CDR2 SYGVKD. The CDR3 loop spans 18 amino acids. The CDR3, as DNA: TGTGCCATCAGTGAGAGTAGCGGGGGGCCCGGGACCAAAAACATTCAGTACTTC. The encoded protein is CAISESSGGPGTKNIQYF.

This clone appeared once. The V gene is TRBV6-5, the J gene TRBJ2-3; no clear D gene. The CDR3 length is 14 residues. Between the trimmed V and J ends, which lost 11 bases and 2 bases, there was a span of 17 bases. Germline loops: CDR1 MNHEY, CDR2 SVGAGI. The CDR3 protein is CADKDGPNTDTQYF. For the CDR3, the DNA is TGTGCCGATAAAGATGGCCCAAACACAGATACGCAGTATTTT.

The V call is TRBV9, the J call TRBJ2-7, with D possibly being TRBD2 (6 bases). The V and J ends lost 0 bases and 6 bases respectively, with 10 bases between them. This CDR3 spans 13 amino acids. Germline CDR1 reads SGDLS; CDR2 reads YYNGEE. The CDR3 nucleotides are TGTGCCAGCAGCGTAGGAACCGGGGGCGAGCAGTACTTC. Translation gives CASSVGTGGEQYF.

This clone was seen more than once but under ten times. The CDR3 loop is CASSIDRGAQPQHF. For the CDR3, the DNA is TGTGCCAGTAGTATAGACAGGGGTGCTCAGCCCCAGCATTTT. The rearrangement links TRBV19 to TRBJ1-5; tentatively, D is TRBD1 (6 bases). Germline V gene lookup returns CDR1 LNHDA and CDR2 SQIVND (reference sequence). Trimming stripped 0 bases from V and 6 bases from J, with 9 bases between. The CDR3 length is 14 residues.

This rearrangement joins TRBV4-2 to TRBJ2-5, with 11 bases lining up with TRBD2. The length of the CDR3 is 16 residues. After removal of 5 bases from V and 3 bases from J, the junction contained 8 bases not matched to a gene. CDR1 and CDR2 from the germline V gene are LGHNA and YNFKEQ. The CDR3 DNA reads as TGTGCCAGCAGCAGAGAATTTAGCGGGGGGGAAGAGACCCAGTACTTC. Its translation: CASSREFSGGEETQYF.

The chain links TRBV19 to TRBJ1-5, with 12 bases identical to TRBD1. Per germline, CDR1 LNHDA and CDR2 SQIVND (reference sequence). Germline trimming cut 5 bases from V and 7 bases from J; bases unmatched to any gene: 12. This CDR3 comprises 17 residues. CDR3 in amino acids: CASSPPGTGGRNQPQHF. The CDR3 DNA reads as TGTGCCAGTAGTCCTCCCGGGACAGGGGGCCGTAACCAGCCCCAGCATTTT.

This sequence joins TRBV7-6 and TRBJ2-5; TRBD2 agrees at 11 bases. CDR3 size: 19 residues. Trimming took 4 bases from V and 5 from J; bases not matched to a gene: 18. CDR1 SGHVS and CDR2 FNYEAQ come from the germline V gene. CDR3 sequence: CASSWVRFLAGGPGETQYF. The DNA for the CDR3 is TGTGCCAGCAGCTGGGTGCGCTTTTTAGCGGGAGGGCCTGGGGAGACCCAGTACTTC. The whole variable domain, remainder taken from reference TRBV7-6 and TRBJ2-5, is GAGVSQSPRYKVTKRGQDVALRCDPISGHVSLYWYRQALGQGPEFLTYFNYEAQQDKSGLPNDRFSAERPEGSISTLTIQRTEQRDSAMYRCASSWVRFLAGGPGETQYFGPGTRLLVL.

The CDR3 loop reads CASSIGETGSTGELFF. CDR3 sequence (DNA): TGTGCCAGTAGTATAGGTGAGACAGGGAGCACCGGGGAGCTGTTTTTT. The chain recombines TRBV19 with TRBJ2-2, with TRBD1 matching 7 bases. This CDR3 has 16 amino acids. With 1 base clipped from V and 4 bases from J, the junction kept 6 bases outside the gene matches. Germline V CDR1 and CDR2: LNHDA, SQIVND (reference sequence).

The J gene is TRBJ2-1, the V gene TRBV18, with D possibly matching TRBD1 (8 bases). The germline CDR1 and CDR2 sequences are KGHSH and LQKENI. Trimming took 0 bases from V and 10 from J, leaving 16 bases between them. The length of the CDR3 is 15 residues. The CDR3 here is CASSPPGGTGQEQFF. For the CDR3, the DNA is TGTGCCAGCTCACCACCGGGAGGGACAGGCCAAGAGCAGTTCTTC.

The V gene is TRBV28, the J gene TRBJ1-2, with D tentatively TRBD1 (6 bases). Trimming shortened V by 5 bases and J by 5 bases, and 9 bases separated the two germline ends. This CDR3 comprises 12 residues. CDR1 and CDR2 (germline): MDHEN, SYDVKM. CDR3 protein: CASSVGTYGYTF. Written as DNA, the CDR3 is TGTGCCAGCAGTGTAGGGACATATGGCTACACCTTC.

The chain combines TRBV12-3 or TRBV12-4 with TRBJ2-7; 8 bases fit TRBD2. The V segment lost 6 bases and the J segment 2 bases; nucleotides outside the gene matches: 3. The CDR3 consists of 13 residues. The CDR3 loop reads CASRRGEAYEQYF. The CDR3 bases are TGTGCCAGCAGGCGGGGGGAAGCCTACGAGCAGTACTTC.

The rearrangement joins TRBV11-3 to TRBJ2-2; D not resolved. With 0 bases removed from V and 5 bases from J, the gap between germline ends came to 13 bases. The CDR3 length is 16 residues. Germline CDR1 SGHNT, CDR2 YENEEA. The CDR3 sequence is CASSLEGSLGTGELFF. In nucleotides, the CDR3 is TGTGCCAGCAGCTTAGAGGGCAGCTTAGGAACCGGGGAGCTGTTTTTT.

This rearrangement joins TRBV18 to TRBJ2-7; the D gene is possibly TRBD1 (6 bases). This CDR3 contains 14 residues. Germline lookup yields CDR1 KGHSH and CDR2 LQKENI. V lost 2 bases and J lost 2, with 10 bases in between. CDR3 sequence (DNA): TGTGCCAGCTCACCAGGACAGTACCCCTACGAGCAGTACTTC. Translation gives CASSPGQYPYEQYF. Drawing the rest from reference TRBV18 and TRBJ2-7, the complete variable domain is NAGVMQNPRHLVRRRGQEARLRCSPMKGHSHVYWYRQLPEEGLKFMVYLQKENIIDESGMPKERFSAEFPKEGPSILRIQQVVRGDSAAYFCASSPGQYPYEQYFGPGTRLTVT.